The 17 T cell receptor beta chains below all came from one sample that was sequenced in a study of cytomegalovirus exposure and HLA in healthy donors. A multiplex PCR was run with 60 Vbeta primers and 13 Jbeta primers. The data were produced by immunoSEQ multiplex PCR, yet TCRdb's version contains in-frame clones alone and is incomplete. The data contain around 180,000 clones, around 84% of them singletons. The sequenced sample consisted of PBMCs. The receptors were gathered from a girl aged 2 to 9 in good health and CMV-seropositive.

The V call is TRBV25-1, the J call TRBJ1-6; D call uncertain. The CDR3 runs 14 residues. Germline CDR1 and CDR2: MGHDK and SYGVNS. Deletions cut 0 bases from V and 10 bases from J, with 10 bases between. CDR3 region: CASSEYPPGSPLHF. CDR3 bases: TGTGCCAGCAGTGAATACCCCCCCGGGTCACCCCTCCACTTT.

V usage is TRBV19 and J usage is TRBJ2-2; 14 nucleotides agree with TRBD2. Per the germline V gene, CDR1 is LNHDA and CDR2 is SQIVND (reference sequence). The V segment lost 4 bases and the J segment 4 bases; nucleotides outside the gene matches: 2. The CDR3 is made up of 16 amino acids. The CDR3 DNA reads TGTGCCAGTAGTACCGGGACTAGCGGGAGCACCGGGGAGCTGTTTTTT. Translating it yields CASSTGTSGSTGELFF.

A remark on this clone: The junction departs from germline at one end; a sequencing error may be responsible. This chain connects TRBV5-6 to TRBJ2-4, with 8 bases identical to TRBD2. The CDR3 covers 12 residues. Per germline, CDR1 SGHDT and CDR2 YYEEEE. The CDR3 DNA reads as TGTGCCAGCAGCTTGGGGGCCCGGGGGGGGTCCTTC. Its protein product is CASSLGARGGSF.

The chain employs TRBV7-3 and TRBJ1-2, with D possibly being TRBD1 (5 bases). Germline V lookup: CDR1 SGHTA, CDR2 FQGTGA. V gave up 2 bases and J gave up 7 bases, with 20 bases separating them. The CDR3 sequence is 16 residues long. The CDR3 protein is CASSLGKRGVRGGYTF. The CDR3 nucleotides are TGTGCCAGCAGCTTAGGTAAACGGGGGGTTAGGGGTGGCTACACCTTC.

This sequence joins TRBV29-1 and TRBJ2-7; D is possibly TRBD1 (7 bases). With 4 bases removed from V and 4 bases from J, the gap between germline ends came to 14 bases. Looked up from germline, CDR1 is SQVTM and CDR2 is ANQGSEA. The CDR3 runs 13 residues. The chain's CDR3 is CSVGQGGRYEQYF. The CDR3 DNA reads TGCAGCGTTGGACAGGGAGGAAGGTACGAGCAGTACTTC.

The rearrangement links TRBV5-1 to TRBJ1-2, with TRBD1 matching 9 bases. The CDR3 spans 18 residues. Germline V gives CDR1 SGHRS, CDR2 YFSETQ. J lost 3 bases, V lost 4 bases, and 16 bases had no gene match. CDR3 in amino acids: CASSLNLRRTGEDYGYTF. DNA for the CDR3: TGCGCCAGCAGCCTCAACTTACGACGGACAGGGGAGGACTATGGCTACACCTTC.

The chain recombines TRBV6-5 with TRBJ2-1; D is unresolved. The V end was cut by 6 bases, the J end by 0 bases, with 9 bases between. Germline V gene data show CDR1 as MNHEY and CDR2 as SVGAGI. CDR3 length: 14 amino acids. Here the CDR3 reads CASSPQFSYNEQFF. CDR3 bases: TGTGCCAGCAGCCCCCAATTCTCCTACAATGAGCAGTTCTTC.

The rearrangement joins TRBV6-1 to TRBJ2-7; no reliable D call. The CDR3 sequence is 12 residues long. Deletions cut 2 bases from V and 3 bases from J, with 5 bases between. Germline lookup yields CDR1 MNHNS and CDR2 SASEGT. The CDR3 spells CASSERHYEQYF. In DNA form, the CDR3 reads TGTGCCAGCAGTGAACGACACTACGAGCAGTACTTC.

The CDR3, as DNA: TGTGCTAGTGGTACCCCGGGGGGTGGCTACACCTTC. It translates to CASGTPGGGYTF. This chain links TRBV12-5 with TRBJ1-2; possible D gene TRBD1, 5 bases. The CDR3 consists of 12 residues. Germline V gives CDR1 LGHNT, CDR2 FRNRAP. The germline V and J ends were trimmed by 5 bases and 7 bases, with 11 bases remaining between them.

The chain carries TRBV19 and TRBJ2-7; 8 bases are shared with TRBD1. The germline gives CDR1 LNHDA, CDR2 SQIVND (reference sequence). The CDR3 is 13 residues long. The J segment lost 8 bases and the V segment lost 1 base, leaving 4 bases of the junction unmatched. CDR3 coding DNA: TGTGCCAGTAGTATAGGAGGACAGGGTAAGCAGTACTTC. Translating gives CASSIGGQGKQYF. Supplemented by reference TRBV19 and TRBJ2-7, the full variable domain reads DGGITQSPKYLFRKEGQNVTLSCEQNLNHDAMYWYRQDPGQGLRLIYYSQIVNDFQKGDIAEGYSVSREKKESFPLTVTSAQKNPTAFYLCASSIGGQGKQYFGPGTRLTVT.

The gene calls are TRBV5-1 and TRBJ1-2; TRBD1 matches 10 bases. This CDR3 has 16 amino acids. The V and J ends lost 4 bases and 0 bases, in that order; junction bases with no gene match: 6. Germline V lookup: CDR1 SGHRS, CDR2 YFSETQ. In DNA form, the CDR3 reads TGCGCCAGCAGCACCCGGACAGGGGGAACTAACTATGGCTACACCTTC. Translation: CASSTRTGGTNYGYTF. The full variable domain, its missing parts supplied by reference TRBV5-1 and TRBJ1-2, is KAGVTQTPRYLIKTRGQQVTLSCSPISGHRSVSWYQQTPGQGLQFLFEYFSETQRNKGNFPGRFSGRQFSNSRSEMNVSTLELGDSALYLCASSTRTGGTNYGYTFGSGTRLTVV.

Here the CDR3 DNA reads TGTGCCAGCAACCGACAGGGGATTAACACTGAAGCTTTCTTT. Protein sequence: CASNRQGINTEAFF. V and J are TRBV6-5 and TRBJ1-1; 8 nucleotides match TRBD1. Per the germline V gene, CDR1 is MNHEY and CDR2 is SVGAGI. After removal of 7 bases from V and 2 bases from J, the junction contained 6 bases not matched to a gene. The CDR3 sequence is 14 residues long.

This clone has a single count. The V call is TRBV5-6, the J call TRBJ1-6, with 9 bases aligning to TRBD1. Looked up from germline, CDR1 is SGHDT and CDR2 is YYEEEE. J gave up 4 bases and V 5 bases, and 4 bases lay outside the gene matches. This CDR3 spans 15 amino acids. The CDR3 is CASRSDRGYNSPLHF. DNA of the CDR3: TGTGCCAGCAGGTCGGACAGGGGATATAATTCACCCCTCCACTTT.

V is TRBV6-1 and J is TRBJ2-7; D is perhaps TRBD2 (6 bases). CDR1 is MNHNS, CDR2 SASEGT, per germline. This CDR3 is 17 amino acids long. V was shortened by 4 bases and J by 1 base, with 20 bases between the two germline ends. CDR3 in DNA: TGTGCCAGCAGTGTCGTTTCGGGGGACTTGGGGTCCTACGAGCAGTACTTC. Translating gives CASSVVSGDLGSYEQYF.

Details on this clone: Distinct nucleotide sequences in the sample also encode this CDR3. The rearrangement links TRBV6-1 to TRBJ2-3, with 7 bases lining up with TRBD2. Germline CDR1 is MNHNS and CDR2 is SASEGT. The CDR3 consists of 14 residues. The junction had 0 bases not matched to a gene; V was cut back by 2 bases and J by 1 base. CDR3: CASSERGGTDTQYF. The CDR3 DNA follows: TGTGCCAGCAGTGAACGGGGGGGCACAGATACGCAGTATTTT.

The chain combines TRBV7-2 with TRBJ2-1; 14 nucleotides line up with TRBD2. V trimming: 5 bases; J trimming: 9 bases; junction bases outside the gene matches: 6. Germline V gene sequence: CDR1 SGHTA, CDR2 FQGNSA. CDR3 size: 15 residues. CDR3 loop: CASSGGLAGGSEQFF. The CDR3 nucleotides read TGTGCCAGCAGCGGCGGACTAGCGGGAGGTAGTGAGCAGTTCTTC.

This clone was seen once. This rearrangement joins TRBV9 to TRBJ1-1; D gene uncertain. V lost 4 bases and J lost 4, with 14 bases in between. Germline assignment: CDR1 SGDLS and CDR2 YYNGEE. The CDR3 loop spans 14 amino acids. The CDR3 region has the DNA TGTGCCAGCAGCAAGGACCTTCGGGGCACTGAAGCTTTCTTT. Translating it yields CASSKDLRGTEAFF.